The entry below describes one TCR beta chain. This sample stems from a study of identical twins. A single record per CDR3 protein comes from TCRdb applying MiXCR to the 5' RACE reads. The sample lists about 340,000 distinct CDR3 sequences; roughly 9% were seen once. Sequenced input: naive T cells sorted from blood. The TCR comes from a woman in her forties or fifties in good health.

The CDR3, as DNA: TGCAGTGCTAGAGATGAGGGCTTGGGAGAAAAACTGTTTTTT. It translates to CSARDEGLGEKLFF. V and J are TRBV20-1 and TRBJ1-4; no definite D call. CDR3 length: 14 residues. Germline-derived CDR1 and CDR2 are DFQATT and SNEGSKA (reference sequence). Trimming removed 0 bases from V and 8 bases from J, with 13 bases in between.